This TCR beta chain came from a study of blood T cell repertoires in COVID-19 (dated by TCRdb to between 2020 and 2021). With respect to the entire study: Samples from collaborators originated in the United States, Italy and Spain and spanned both the acute and convalescent phases of COVID-19. The prospective study material was composed of cDNA or gDNA derived from T cells, B-cell-depleted T cells, or PBMCs. Deeply sampled blood TCRbeta repertoires from subjects exposed to, actively infected with, or recovered from COVID-19 were included in the dataset. The repertoires were released in a freely available public database meant as a resource for research on the immune response to SARS-CoV-2. Samples were obtained from the ongoing ImmuneRACE study (first 160 participants) and from about 1,300 subjects provided by 6 global collaborators. The sample metadata nearly always contained a de-identified subject ID, COVID-19 status, age in years and sex. Where available, HLA class I and class II types were taken from metadata supplied by the sample provider and were not determined by assay-based typing. Summary of the overall study and its limitations: The quantity of clinical and demographic metadata differed by source and by participant and was supplied without curation.

The collaborating institutions used their own protocols to collect whole blood in K2EDTA tubes. For TCRbeta analysis, collaborator samples were shipped as frozen whole blood, as isolated PBMCs, or as DNA extracted from either sample type. The germline V gene encodes CDR1 LGHDT and CDR2 YNNKEL (reference sequence). V has 0 bases trimmed and J has 7 bases trimmed; junction bases matching no gene number 5. Including cysteine and phenylalanine, the CDR3 has 15 amino acids. Just the 45-base CDR3 DNA is kept, in frame starting at base 1. TCRbeta CDR3 regions were amplified from genomic DNA using the immunoSEQ Assay, a bias-controlled multiplex PCR. The study's own analysis went as follows. The number of nucleated cells in each sample was estimated by amplification of reference gene primers within the assay. To quantify the absolute abundance of each unique TCRbeta CDR3 rearrangement, sequence reads were collapsed and filtered. For each sample, productive Simpson clonality was calculated as the square root of Simpson's diversity index over productive rearrangements. Sourced from immuneACCESS, this table was stored by TCRdb with only in-frame sequences that have V and J called. A share of the clones is absent; for the studies checked, an unresolved V gene accounts for under half, and the remainder has no known explanation. Clone size and V and J calls were adopted from that table, with D and trimming inferred from the DNA. In all, the sample holds approximately 280,000 clones, and around 85% of those were seen once. The ten top clones hold more than 4.5% of the sample.

In regard to this clone: Its antigen specificity is not known. No much larger clone is present one base from it, and per-base qualities are unavailable.

The sequence joins TRBV3-1 (or the pseudogene TRBV3-2) to TRBJ2-1, and 8 junction bases match TRBD2. The TCR sequence derives from a man over 45 with active or convalescent COVID-19. Sequencing was performed on peripheral blood. The bases are TGTGCCAGCAGCCAAGATACAGCGGGAGCTAATGAGCAGTTCTTC. This encodes CASSQDTAGANEQFF.